Reported below is one T cell receptor (beta chain). The data were obtained in a study of preoperative IRX-2 immunotherapy in early breast cancer. The CDR3 is 15 amino acids. The ends were cut back, 6 bases at V and 0 bases at J, with 15 bases in the middle. CDR1 and CDR2 from the germline V gene are MNHEY and SVGAGI. TCRdb's copy holds only in-frame clones and misses some; the assay was immunoSEQ multiplex PCR. The data show around 60,000 clones, approximately 94% seen once. Treatment: preoperative locoregional IRX-2 cytokine immunotherapy. The chain joins TRBV6-5 to TRBJ2-7, with D possibly TRBD2 on 7 matching bases. The clonotype comes from a human donor with breast cancer. Collection of the sample occurred from a patient treated with IRX-2 immunotherapy. CDR3 sequence reads: CASRPQGLSSYEQYF. In DNA form, the CDR3 reads TGTGCCAGCAGACCACAGGGACTAAGCTCCTACGAGCAGTACTTC.